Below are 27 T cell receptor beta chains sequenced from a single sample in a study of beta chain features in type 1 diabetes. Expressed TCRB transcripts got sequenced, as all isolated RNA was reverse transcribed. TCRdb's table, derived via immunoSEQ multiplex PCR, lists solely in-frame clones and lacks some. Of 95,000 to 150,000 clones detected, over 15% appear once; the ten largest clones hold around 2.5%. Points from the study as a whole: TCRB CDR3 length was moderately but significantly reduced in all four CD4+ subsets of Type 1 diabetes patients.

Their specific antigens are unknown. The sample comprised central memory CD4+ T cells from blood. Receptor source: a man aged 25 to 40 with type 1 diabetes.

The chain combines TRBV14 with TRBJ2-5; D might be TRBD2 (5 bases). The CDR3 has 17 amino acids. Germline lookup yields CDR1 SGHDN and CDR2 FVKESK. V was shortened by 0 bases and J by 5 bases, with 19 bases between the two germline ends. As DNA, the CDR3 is TGTGCCAGCAGCCAAGATTTGGGGAGTATGGCCCAGGAGACCCAGTACTTC. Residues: CASSQDLGSMAQETQYF.

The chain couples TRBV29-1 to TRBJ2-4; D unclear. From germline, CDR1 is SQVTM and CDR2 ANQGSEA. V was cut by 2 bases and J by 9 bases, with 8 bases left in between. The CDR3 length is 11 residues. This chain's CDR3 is CSVESESIQYF. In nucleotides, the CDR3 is TGCAGCGTTGAATCCGAAAGCATTCAGTACTTC.

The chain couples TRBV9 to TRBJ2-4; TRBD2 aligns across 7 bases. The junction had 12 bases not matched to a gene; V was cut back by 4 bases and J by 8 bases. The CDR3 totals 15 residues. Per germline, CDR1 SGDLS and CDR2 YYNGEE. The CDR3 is CASSPRGVREDIQYF. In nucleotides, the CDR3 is TGTGCCAGCAGCCCCCGCGGGGTACGGGAGGACATTCAGTACTTC.

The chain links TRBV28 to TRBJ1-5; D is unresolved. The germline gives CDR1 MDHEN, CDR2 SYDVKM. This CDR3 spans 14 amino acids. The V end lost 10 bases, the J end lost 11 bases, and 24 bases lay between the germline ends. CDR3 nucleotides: TGTGCCACCTCCCCTCCAGGCGTCTGGGCAACCCAGCATTTT. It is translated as CATSPPGVWATQHF.

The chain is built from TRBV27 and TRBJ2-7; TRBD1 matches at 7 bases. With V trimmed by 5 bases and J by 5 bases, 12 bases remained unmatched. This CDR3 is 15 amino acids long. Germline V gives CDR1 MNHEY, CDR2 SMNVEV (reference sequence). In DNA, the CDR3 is TGTGCCAGCAGTCCCCGCCGAGACAGGGATAACGAGCAGTACTTC. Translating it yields CASSPRRDRDNEQYF.

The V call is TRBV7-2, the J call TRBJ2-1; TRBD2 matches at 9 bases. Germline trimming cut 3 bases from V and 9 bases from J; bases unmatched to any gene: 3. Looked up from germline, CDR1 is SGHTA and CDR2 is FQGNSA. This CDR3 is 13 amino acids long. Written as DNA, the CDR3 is TGTGCCAGCAGCTTTAGCGGGGGCCTTGAGCAGTTCTTC. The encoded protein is CASSFSGGLEQFF.

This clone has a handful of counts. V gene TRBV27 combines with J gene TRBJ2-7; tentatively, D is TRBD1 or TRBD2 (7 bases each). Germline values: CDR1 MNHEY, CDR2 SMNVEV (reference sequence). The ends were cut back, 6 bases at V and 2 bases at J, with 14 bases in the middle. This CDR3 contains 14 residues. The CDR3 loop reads CASSSRGGPYEQYF. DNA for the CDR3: TGTGCCAGCAGCTCCAGGGGGGGTCCCTACGAGCAGTACTTC.

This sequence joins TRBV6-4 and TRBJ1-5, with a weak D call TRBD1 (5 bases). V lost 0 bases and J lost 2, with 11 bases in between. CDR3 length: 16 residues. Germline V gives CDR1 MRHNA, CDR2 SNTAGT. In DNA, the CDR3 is TGTGCCAGCAGTGACTCCCCGGCAGGGCGCAATCAGCCCCAGCATTTT. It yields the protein CASSDSPAGRNQPQHF.

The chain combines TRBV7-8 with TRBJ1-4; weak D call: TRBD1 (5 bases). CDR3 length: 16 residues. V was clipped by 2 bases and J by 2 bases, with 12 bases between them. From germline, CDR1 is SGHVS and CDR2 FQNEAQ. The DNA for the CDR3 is TGTGCCAGCAGCTTAAACAACAGGAACACTAATGAAAAACTGTTTTTT. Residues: CASSLNNRNTNEKLFF.

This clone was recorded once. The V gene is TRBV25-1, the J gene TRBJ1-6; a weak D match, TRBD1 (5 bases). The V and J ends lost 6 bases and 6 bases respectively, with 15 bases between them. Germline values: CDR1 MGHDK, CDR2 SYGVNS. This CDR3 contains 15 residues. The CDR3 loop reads CASRGDIGANSPLHF. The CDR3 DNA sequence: TGTGCCAGCAGAGGGGATATCGGTGCTAATTCACCCCTCCACTTT.

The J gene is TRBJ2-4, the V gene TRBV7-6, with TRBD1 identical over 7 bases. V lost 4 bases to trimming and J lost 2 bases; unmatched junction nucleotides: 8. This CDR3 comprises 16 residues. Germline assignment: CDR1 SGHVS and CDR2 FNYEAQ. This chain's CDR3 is CASSSTGDRTKNIQYF. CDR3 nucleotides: TGTGCCAGCAGCTCAACAGGGGATCGGACCAAAAACATTCAGTACTTC.

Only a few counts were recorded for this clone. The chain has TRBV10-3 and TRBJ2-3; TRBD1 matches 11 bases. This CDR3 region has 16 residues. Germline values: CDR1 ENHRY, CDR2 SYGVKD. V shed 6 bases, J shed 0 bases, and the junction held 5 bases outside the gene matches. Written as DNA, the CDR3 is TGTGCCATCAGCCGGGGGACAGGGGGTAGCACAGATACGCAGTATTTT. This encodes CAISRGTGGSTDTQYF.

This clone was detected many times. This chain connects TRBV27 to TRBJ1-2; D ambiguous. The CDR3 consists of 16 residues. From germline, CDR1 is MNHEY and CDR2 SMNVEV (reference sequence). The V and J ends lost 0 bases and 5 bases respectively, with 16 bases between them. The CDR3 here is CASSLSGSQLAYGYTF. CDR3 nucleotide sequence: TGTGCCAGCAGTTTATCGGGCTCTCAACTGGCGTATGGCTACACCTTC.

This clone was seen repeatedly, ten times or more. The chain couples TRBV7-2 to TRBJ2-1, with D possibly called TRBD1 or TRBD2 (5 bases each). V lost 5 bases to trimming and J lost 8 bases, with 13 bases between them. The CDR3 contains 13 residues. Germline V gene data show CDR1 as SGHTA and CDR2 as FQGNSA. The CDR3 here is CASSQMGVDEQFF. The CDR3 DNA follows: TGTGCCAGCAGCCAAATGGGGGTTGATGAGCAGTTCTTC.

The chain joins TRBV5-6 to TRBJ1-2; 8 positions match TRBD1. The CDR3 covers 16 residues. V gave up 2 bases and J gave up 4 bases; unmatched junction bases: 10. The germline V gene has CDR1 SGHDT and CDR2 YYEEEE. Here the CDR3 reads CASSFKNRGFSYGYTF. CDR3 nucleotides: TGTGCCAGCAGCTTTAAGAACAGGGGGTTTAGCTATGGCTACACCTTC.

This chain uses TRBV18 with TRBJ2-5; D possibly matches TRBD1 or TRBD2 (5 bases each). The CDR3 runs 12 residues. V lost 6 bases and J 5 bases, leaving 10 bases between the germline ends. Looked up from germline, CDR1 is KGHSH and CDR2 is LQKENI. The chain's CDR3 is CASSPEGETQYF. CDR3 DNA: TGTGCCAGCTCTCCAGAGGGGGAGACCCAGTACTTC.

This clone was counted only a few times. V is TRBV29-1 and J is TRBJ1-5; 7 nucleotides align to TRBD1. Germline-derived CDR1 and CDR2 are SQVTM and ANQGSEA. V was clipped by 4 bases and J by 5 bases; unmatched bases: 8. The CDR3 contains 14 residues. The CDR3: CSVAVAGGDQPQHF. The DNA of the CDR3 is TGCAGCGTTGCTGTGGCAGGGGGGGATCAGCCCCAGCATTTT.

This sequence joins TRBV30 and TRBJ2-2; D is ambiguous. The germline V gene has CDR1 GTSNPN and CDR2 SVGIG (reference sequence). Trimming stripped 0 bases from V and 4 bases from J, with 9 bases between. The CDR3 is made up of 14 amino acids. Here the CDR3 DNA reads TGTGCCTGGAGTGTCAGAGGTGTCACCGGGGAGCTGTTTTTT. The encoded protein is CAWSVRGVTGELFF.

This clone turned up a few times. The CDR3 is CASSEGGHTSTYNEQFF. DNA for the CDR3: TGTGCCAGCAGCGAGGGAGGACACACCTCTACCTACAATGAGCAGTTCTTC. The chain links TRBV9 to TRBJ2-1; a possible D gene is TRBD2 (6 bases). Trimming took off 3 bases at V and 2 bases at J, with 18 bases between the two ends. The CDR3 runs 17 residues. Germline CDR1 SGDLS, CDR2 YYNGEE.

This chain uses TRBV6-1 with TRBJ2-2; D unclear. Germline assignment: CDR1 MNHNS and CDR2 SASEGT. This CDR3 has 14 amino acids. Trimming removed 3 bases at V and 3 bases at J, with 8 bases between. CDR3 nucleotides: TGTGCCAGCAGTGAGAGTAGGCACACCGGGGAGCTGTTTTTT. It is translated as CASSESRHTGELFF.

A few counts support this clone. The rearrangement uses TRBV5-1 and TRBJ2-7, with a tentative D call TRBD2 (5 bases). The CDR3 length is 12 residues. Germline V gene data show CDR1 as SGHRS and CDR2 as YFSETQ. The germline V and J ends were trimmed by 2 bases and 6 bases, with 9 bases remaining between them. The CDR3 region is CASSLYSGEQYF. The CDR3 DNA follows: TGCGCCAGCAGCTTATACAGCGGCGAGCAGTACTTC.

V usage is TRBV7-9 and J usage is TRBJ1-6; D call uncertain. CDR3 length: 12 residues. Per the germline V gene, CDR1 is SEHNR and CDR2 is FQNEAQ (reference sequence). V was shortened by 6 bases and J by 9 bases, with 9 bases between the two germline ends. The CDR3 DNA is TGTGCCAGCAGTCGGGCGGGTTCACCCCTCCACTTT. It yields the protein CASSRAGSPLHF.

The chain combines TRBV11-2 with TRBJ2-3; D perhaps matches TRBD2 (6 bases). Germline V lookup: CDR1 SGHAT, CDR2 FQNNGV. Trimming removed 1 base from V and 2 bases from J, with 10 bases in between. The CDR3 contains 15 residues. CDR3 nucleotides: TGTGCCAGCAGCTTAGGGGGCGGGAACACAGATACGCAGTATTTT. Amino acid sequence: CASSLGGGNTDTQYF.

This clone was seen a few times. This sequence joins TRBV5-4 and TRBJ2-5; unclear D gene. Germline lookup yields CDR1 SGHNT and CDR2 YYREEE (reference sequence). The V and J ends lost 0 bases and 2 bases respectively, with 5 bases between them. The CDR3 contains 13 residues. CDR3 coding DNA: TGTGCCAGCAGCTTGGACCAGCAAGAGACCCAGTACTTC. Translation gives CASSLDQQETQYF.

The CDR3, as DNA: TGTGCCAGCAGCTTTATCGGCAGGGGGCTCCAAGAGACCCAGTACTTC. This translates into CASSFIGRGLQETQYF. The gene calls are TRBV11-2 and TRBJ2-5; 8 positions agree with TRBD1. V lost 3 bases and J lost 1; bases outside the gene matches: 7. CDR1 and CDR2 from the germline V gene are SGHAT and FQNNGV. The CDR3 contains 16 residues.

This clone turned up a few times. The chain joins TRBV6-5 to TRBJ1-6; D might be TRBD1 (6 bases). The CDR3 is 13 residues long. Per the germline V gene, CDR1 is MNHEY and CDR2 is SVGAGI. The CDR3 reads CTIRRGRCSPLHF. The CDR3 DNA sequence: TGTACTATCCGGAGGGGGAGGTGTTCACCCCTCCACTTT.

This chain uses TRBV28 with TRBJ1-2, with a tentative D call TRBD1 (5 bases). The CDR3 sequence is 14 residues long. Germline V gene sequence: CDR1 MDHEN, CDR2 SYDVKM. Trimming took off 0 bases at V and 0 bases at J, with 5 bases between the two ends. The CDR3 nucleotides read TGTGCCAGCAGTTTATGGACAGCTAACTATGGCTACACCTTC. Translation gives CASSLWTANYGYTF.